This T cell receptor beta chain is from a study of identical twins (dated by TCRdb to the mid-2010s). The study in broad terms: The study deep-sequenced TCR alpha and beta repertoires from monozygotic twins, unrelated adults of various ages and cord blood to test whether fetal clonotypes persist. To rule out contamination, replicate twin experiments were performed at different times with different library preparation protocols.

Here is what the overall study found, with its caveats: In beta out-of-frame sequences, excess twin sharing was weaker, because having fewer shared sequences lowered the signal-to-noise ratio. Out-of-frame TCR alpha sequences shared between twins showed an excess of low generation-probability sequences compared with coincidental sharing between unrelated individuals. Fewer insertions were carried by abundant cord blood beta clonotypes, a similar but weaker trend appeared in young adult naive repertoires, and no such trend appeared in memory repertoires. Because the same donors could not be followed over many years, conclusions were based on cross-sectional statistical analysis. In monozygotic twins, recombination models systematically underestimated out-of-frame TCR alpha sharing, but the models matched the sharing seen between unrelated individuals. Invariant T cells such as MAIT and iNKT could partly confound zero-insertion analyses, though diverse VJ usage argued against this for most clonotypes.

Only healthy Caucasian donors were included. Three pairs of female monozygotic twins, all aged 18 to 29 years, made up the twin cohort. Peripheral blood mononuclear cells were used as the source from which RNA for TCR libraries was isolated. Comment on this clonotype: The antigen it binds to is not known. Within one base of it there is no much larger clone, and no base qualities were kept.

A distance of 16 bases separates the germline ends of V and J, which lose 3 bases and 8 bases respectively. CDR1 and CDR2 are drawn from the germline V gene (reference sequence): SEHNR, FQNEAQ. Reading from cysteine to phenylalanine, the CDR3 counts 14 amino acids. Only CDR3 DNA remains: 42 bases, in frame from the first base. Library method: 5' RACE. TCRdb shows the sequencer as Illumina HiSeq 2000. Template switching added a universal primer binding site, and the final cDNA carried a unique molecular identifier that allowed TCR cDNA molecules to be counted accurately. Specific primers in the conserved constant-segment region were used to synthesize first-strand cDNA for TCR alpha and beta chains. To control for contamination, each cDNA library was double barcoded with a SMART-Mk sample barcode plus Illumina barcodes. TruSeq adapter sequences along with Illumina sample barcodes were introduced in two successive PCR steps. TCR alpha and beta cDNA libraries were sequenced on the Illumina HiSeq platform with custom primers. In the original analysis: MiGEC processed the raw reads to extract unique molecular identifiers, while MiXCR was used to determine the CDR3 positions. For each individual, recombination models were inferred using an EM algorithm with the repgenHMM and IGoR tools. The analysis of shared clonotypes was done with the tcR package in R, with sharing normalized by the product of cloneset sizes. Out-of-frame nonproductive sequences were analyzed to study raw recombination free of thymic and clonal selection effects. In-frame beta chains were kept once TCRdb had trimmed the public reads at Q25 with fastp and called clones with MiXCR. Entries are consolidated by CDR3 protein sequence, retaining the most common genes and DNA. TCRdb's processing, not the authors', yielded these V and J calls. The sample records approximately 630,000 distinct CDR3 sequences, 7% to 7.5% of which are singletons. The ten largest make up around 1.6% of the sample.

These data are also associated with another study on yellow fever vaccine responses in identical twins. The second paper states: The T cell response to vaccination in identical twins was reported by the authors to appear partly convergent and partly personalized. The study precisely tracked vaccine-responding T cell clones in identical twins.

Sequencing was done on a sample of PBMCs. The clonotype comes from a young woman in good health. The sequence is built from TRBV7-9 and TRBJ1-1; no confident D gene assignment can be made. The DNA sequence reads TGTGCCAGCAGCTTTTGGGCTTTCACAGCCGAAGCTTTCTTT. This sequence encodes CASSFWAFTAEAFF.